These 21 T cell receptor beta chains were all obtained from the same sample, sequenced in a study of T cell repertoires in cytomegalovirus infection. The antigens of these receptors remain unknown. TCRdb called the reads again in MiXCR, with one record for every CDR3 protein. The sample contains 360,000 or so distinct CDR3 sequences, roughly 36% of which appear only once. This specimen was cultured PBMCs, taken from culture after CMV antigen stimulation. The receptors stem from a human donor in good health (CMV status not recorded). Some clones in this sample may be carry-over from other donors' samples.

The V and J genes are TRBV6-1 and TRBJ2-7; 11 bases fit TRBD2. CDR1 is MNHNS, CDR2 SASEGT, per germline. The CDR3 runs 14 residues. With V trimmed by 6 bases and J by 6 bases, 7 bases remained unmatched. The chain's CDR3 is CASRQTSGSLEQYF. DNA of the CDR3: TGTGCCAGCAGACAAACTAGCGGGAGTCTCGAGCAGTACTTC.

Turning to this clonotype: A much larger clone is a single base away; this may be a read error. The conserved closing phenylalanine or tryptophan is absent in this CDR3, likely reflecting a read error. This chain uses TRBV7-6 with TRBJ1-1; tentative D call: TRBD1 (5 bases). This CDR3 contains 15 residues. Germline-derived CDR1 and CDR2 are SGHVS and FNYEAQ. Trimming left V 1 base short and J 1 base short, with 10 bases between. The CDR3: CASSLVQGTNTEAFC. CDR3 sequence (DNA): TGTGCCAGCAGCTTAGTGCAGGGAACGAACACTGAAGCTTTCTGT.

The rearrangement uses TRBV7-6 and TRBJ2-2, with TRBD2 matching over 13 bases. The CDR3 is 17 residues long. From germline, CDR1 is SGHVS and CDR2 FNYEAQ. J was trimmed by 4 bases and V by 3 bases; bases with no gene match: 5. Written as DNA, the CDR3 is TGTGCCAGCAGCTTGGGGACTAGCGGGATAATCACCGGGGAGCTGTTTTTT. This gives the protein CASSLGTSGIITGELFF. Filled out from reference TRBV7-6 and TRBJ2-2, the complete variable domain reads GAGVSQSPRYKVTKRGQDVALRCDPISGHVSLYWYRQALGQGPEFLTYFNYEAQQDKSGLPNDRFSAERPEGSISTLTIQRTEQRDSAMYRCASSLGTSGIITGELFFGEGSRLTVL.

There are a few counts of this clonotype. This chain connects TRBV12-3 or TRBV12-4 to TRBJ2-1; TRBD1 agrees at 7 bases. The trim removed 6 bases at V and 4 bases at J, leaving 12 bases unmatched. CDR3 length equals 16 residues. Here the CDR3 reads CASSTGQADPYNEQFF. DNA for the CDR3: TGTGCCAGCAGCACCGGACAGGCAGACCCTTACAATGAGCAGTTCTTC.

The chain links TRBV12-3 or TRBV12-4 to TRBJ1-1; no firm D call. Trimming stripped 1 base from V and 1 base from J, with 16 bases between. The CDR3 loop spans 17 amino acids. The CDR3 loop reads CASSLVVGPPENTEAFF. For the CDR3, the DNA is TGTGCCAGCAGTTTAGTGGTCGGTCCACCCGAGAACACTGAAGCTTTCTTT.

The chain uses TRBV6-2 or TRBV6-3 and TRBJ2-7; 8 bases align to TRBD2. The CDR3 consists of 15 residues. V lost 6 bases to trimming and J lost 4 bases; unmatched junction nucleotides: 11. The germline V gene encodes CDR1 MNHEY and CDR2 SVGEGT. CDR3 in amino acids: CASRDGSGSRYEQYV. CDR3 DNA sequence: TGTGCCAGCAGGGACGGGAGCGGGAGTCGTTACGAGCAGTACGTC.

The chain carries TRBV6-1 and TRBJ2-2; D is unresolved. Trimming cost V 4 bases and J 4 bases, with 10 bases left between them. The CDR3 runs 14 residues. From germline, CDR1 is MNHNS and CDR2 SASEGT. The CDR3 sequence: CASSGLLGTGELFF. The CDR3 nucleotides are TGTGCCAGCAGTGGTTTGTTGGGCACCGGGGAGCTGTTTTTT.

This clonotype occurred a few times. The chain links TRBV19 to TRBJ2-1, with TRBD2 matching 10 bases. The germline V gene encodes CDR1 LNHDA and CDR2 SQIVND (reference sequence). This CDR3 contains 16 residues. The V segment lost 3 bases and the J segment 4 bases; nucleotides outside the gene matches: 6. CDR3 sequence (DNA): TGTGCCAGTAGTATCCGGCTAGCGGGAGTGTACAATGAGCAGTTCTTC. Encoded protein: CASSIRLAGVYNEQFF.

The gene calls are TRBV6-1 and TRBJ2-5; D is unclear. V was pared by 2 bases and J by 5 bases, with 12 bases between. Germline CDR1 and CDR2: MNHNS and SASEGT. CDR3 length: 14 residues. As DNA, the CDR3 is TGTGCCAGCAGTGAACCGGGCCGTGGGGAGACCCAGTACTTC. Its translation: CASSEPGRGETQYF.

Only a few counts were recorded for this clonotype. The CDR3 nucleotides are TGTGCCAGCAGTTTAGCCGGGAGGGCAGAGACCCAGTACTTC. As protein: CASSLAGRAETQYF. V gene TRBV28 combines with J gene TRBJ2-5; the match to TRBD2 covers 8 bases. Looked up from germline, CDR1 is MDHEN and CDR2 is SYDVKM. V shed 2 bases, J shed 4 bases, and the junction held 3 bases outside the gene matches. This CDR3 spans 14 amino acids.

The J gene is TRBJ1-2, the V gene TRBV6-1, with D possibly being TRBD1 (6 bases). V was trimmed by 4 bases and J by 8 bases, leaving 14 bases between them. The CDR3 has 13 amino acids. The germline V gene encodes CDR1 MNHNS and CDR2 SASEGT. The CDR3 reads CASSAGGAMGYTF. The DNA for the CDR3 is TGTGCCAGCAGTGCGGGGGGCGCGATGGGCTACACCTTC.

V is TRBV7-2 and J is TRBJ1-4; possibly TRBD1 for D (5 bases). Trimming removed 2 bases at V and 8 bases at J, with 15 bases between. This CDR3 is 15 amino acids long. Germline V gene lookup returns CDR1 SGHTA and CDR2 FQGNSA. The CDR3 is CASSLMGLGREKLFF. The CDR3 nucleotides are TGTGCCAGCAGCTTAATGGGGCTAGGGCGGGAAAAACTGTTTTTT. The full variable domain, in which reference TRBV7-2 and TRBJ1-4 provide the parts outside the CDR3, is GAGVSQSPSNKVTEKGKDVELRCDPISGHTALYWYRQSLGQGLEFLIYFQGNSAPDKSGLPSDRFSAERTGGSVSTLTIQRTQQEDSAVYLCASSLMGLGREKLFFGSGTQLSVL.

Worth noting for this clonotype: One junction end does not reproduce the germline sequence, and a read error may be involved. The V and J genes are TRBV7-6 and TRBJ1-2; a weak D match, TRBD1 (5 bases). Germline CDR1 SGHVS, CDR2 FNYEAQ. The CDR3 has 13 amino acids. The DNA for the CDR3 is TGTGCCAGCAGCTTTGGACAAGACTATAGCTACACCTTC. This gives the protein CASSFGQDYSYTF.

This clonotype has a handful of counts. This chain links TRBV12-3 or TRBV12-4 with TRBJ1-1; TRBD1 might be the D (6 bases). The CDR3 sequence is 17 residues long. V was trimmed by 3 bases and J by 5 bases, leaving 22 bases between them. For the CDR3, the DNA is TGTGCCAGCAGTTTGTTTATGTTCGGGGCAGGGGAGACTGAAGCTTTCTTT. This gives the protein CASSLFMFGAGETEAFF.

This chain joins TRBV6-2 or TRBV6-3 and TRBJ1-2, with D possibly TRBD1 on 5 matching bases. CDR1 MNHEY and CDR2 SVGEGT come from the germline V gene. V was cut by 6 bases and J by 0 bases, with 11 bases left in between. This CDR3 contains 14 residues. The CDR3 coding sequence is TGTGCCAGCAGCCACACGGGGCCTAACTATGGCTACACCTTC. It specifies CASSHTGPNYGYTF.

V is TRBV20-1 and J is TRBJ1-6; D gene ambiguous. Trimming took off 1 base at V and 2 bases at J, with 6 bases between the two ends. Germline V gives CDR1 DFQATT, CDR2 SNEGSKA (reference sequence). CDR3 length: 14 residues. The CDR3 nucleotides read TGCAGTGCTAGAGGAGTTACCTATAATTCACCCCTCCACTTT. Its protein product is CSARGVTYNSPLHF.

The gene calls are TRBV12-3 or TRBV12-4 and TRBJ1-2; D gene uncertain. The CDR3 sequence is 14 residues long. Trimming took 0 bases from V and 4 from J, leaving 9 bases between them. The CDR3 bases are TGTGCCAGCAGTTTAGCGTGGGCGTCCTATGGCTACACCTTC. It yields the protein CASSLAWASYGYTF.

The sample holds a few counts of this clonotype. CDR3 sequence (DNA): TGTGCCAGCAGCACCCGACTGACCGGGAGTTACGAGCAGTACTTC. This codes for CASSTRLTGSYEQYF. The V call is TRBV7-2, the J call TRBJ2-7; TRBD2 might be the D (6 bases). Trimming left V 5 bases short and J 4 bases short, with 18 bases between. The CDR3 is made up of 15 amino acids. Germline CDR1 SGHTA, CDR2 FQGNSA.

The chain is built from TRBV7-6 and TRBJ1-1, with D unclear. The ends were cut back, 2 bases at V and 3 bases at J, with 7 bases in the middle. Germline CDR1 is SGHVS and CDR2 is FNYEAQ. The CDR3 is made up of 13 amino acids. DNA of the CDR3: TGTGCCAGCAGCTTACGCTCGGACACTGAAGCTTTCTTT. This gives the protein CASSLRSDTEAFF.

The chain links TRBV11-2 to TRBJ2-1; 10 nucleotides agree with TRBD2. In germline, CDR1 is SGHAT, CDR2 FQNNGV. This CDR3 region has 15 residues. The junction had 7 bases not matched to a gene; V was cut back by 5 bases and J by 6 bases. In DNA form, the CDR3 reads TGTGCCAGCAGCGTAAATGTAGCGGGAGGCAATGAGCAGTTCTTC. Protein: CASSVNVAGGNEQFF.

The chain links TRBV14 to TRBJ1-1, with TRBD1 matching 11 bases. Germline CDR1 is SGHDN and CDR2 is FVKESK. CDR3 size: 15 residues. V gave up 2 bases and J gave up 10 bases; unmatched junction bases: 9. The CDR3 DNA follows: TGTGCCAGCAGCCAAACCGGGACAGGGGGAAAGGGAGCTTTCTTT. Translation: CASSQTGTGGKGAFF.